Below are 19 T cell receptor beta chains sequenced from a single sample in a study of blood T cell repertoires in COVID-19 (TCRdb year 2020). Receptor amplification or capture employed the immunoSEQ multiplex PCR assay. The table was pulled from immuneACCESS by TCRdb, which kept in-frame rearrangements only. Such tables lose some clones; where checked, under half of the loss comes from unresolved V genes, and the rest has no known cause. The sample table shows 100,000 to 150,000 clones, and around 70% are seen once. In total, the top ten clones hold 6% of the sample. The sequenced material came from peripheral blood. The origin of the receptors is an elderly man with COVID-19, enrolled during active disease.

The V gene is TRBV13, the J gene TRBJ2-7; possibly TRBD2 for D (5 bases). Germline assignment: CDR1 PRHDT and CDR2 FYEKMQ (reference sequence). The CDR3 runs to 15 residues. Trimming took 0 bases from V and 0 from J, leaving 9 bases between them. The CDR3 region is CASSLGLTSSYEQYF. CDR3 in DNA: TGTGCCAGCAGCTTAGGGCTCACTAGCTCCTACGAGCAGTACTTC.

This chain uses TRBV15 with TRBJ1-1; maybe TRBD1 (5 bases). The CDR3 loop spans 16 amino acids. Trimming removed 3 bases from V and 3 bases from J, with 17 bases in between. CDR1 and CDR2 (germline): LNHNV, YYDKDF (reference sequence). The CDR3 region is CATSSREGIPYTEAFF. The CDR3 DNA follows: TGTGCCACCAGCAGCAGGGAGGGCATTCCCTACACTGAAGCTTTCTTT.

This clone was found a few times. This rearrangement joins TRBV4-3 to TRBJ2-1; TRBD2 aligns across 12 bases. CDR1 and CDR2 from the germline V gene are LGHNA and YSLEER. The CDR3 runs to 14 residues. J lost 10 bases, V lost 4 bases, and 5 bases had no gene match. The CDR3 reads CASSLGLAGREQFF. The CDR3 DNA reads TGCGCCAGCAGCCTAGGACTAGCGGGAAGGGAGCAGTTCTTC.

The chain has TRBV19 and TRBJ2-6; 10 bases fit TRBD1. Per germline, CDR1 LNHDA and CDR2 SQIVND (reference sequence). The CDR3 contains 17 residues. Trimming took 7 bases from V and 1 from J; bases not matched to a gene: 7. The CDR3 sequence: CASTPGTGVSGANVLTF. CDR3 DNA: TGTGCCAGTACACCCGGGACAGGGGTGTCTGGGGCCAACGTCCTGACTTTC.

The chain is built from TRBV28 and TRBJ1-1; D gene uncertain. The ends were cut back, 1 base at V and 0 bases at J, with 9 bases in the middle. The CDR3 extends over 15 amino acids. Germline lookup yields CDR1 MDHEN and CDR2 SYDVKM. The CDR3 DNA sequence: TGTGCCAGCAGTTTATATCGCCAGTTGAACACTGAAGCTTTCTTT. Amino acids: CASSLYRQLNTEAFF.

This clone came up a few times. The chain carries TRBV5-1 and TRBJ2-2; TRBD1 aligns across 11 bases. This CDR3 is built from 16 residues. Germline loops: CDR1 SGHRS, CDR2 YFSETQ. J gave up 7 bases and V 0 bases, and 5 bases lay outside the gene matches. CDR3 DNA sequence: TGCGCCAGCAGCTTGGGAGGACAGGGGGCATACGGGGAGCTGTTTTTT. Translated: CASSLGGQGAYGELFF.

V is TRBV6-5 and J is TRBJ1-5; no reliable D call. Trimming shortened V by 2 bases and J by 3 bases, and 5 bases separated the two germline ends. Germline CDR1 reads MNHEY; CDR2 reads SVGAGI. The CDR3 contains 13 residues. In DNA, the CDR3 is TGTGCCAGCAGTTACAGCAACAATCAGCCCCAGCATTTT. This gives the protein CASSYSNNQPQHF.

The chain employs TRBV28 and TRBJ1-2; D unclear. The V end lost 3 bases, the J end lost 7 bases, and 9 bases lay between the germline ends. Germline V lookup: CDR1 MDHEN, CDR2 SYDVKM. There are 12 residues in the CDR3. The DNA of the CDR3 is TGTGCCAGCAGTTTCTCTGGAGGTGGCTACACCTTC. Protein: CASSFSGGGYTF.

For the CDR3, the DNA is TGTGCCAGCAGTGAAGCCCCCACTGAAGACTATGGCTACACCTTC. It translates to CASSEAPTEDYGYTF. The rearrangement links TRBV6-1 to TRBJ1-2; D gene ambiguous. Deletions cut 0 bases from V and 3 bases from J, with 11 bases between. The CDR3 runs to 15 residues. CDR1 is MNHNS and CDR2 is SASEGT in the germline V gene.

CDR3 protein: CSVRRDRVEQYF. The CDR3 DNA sequence: TGCAGCGTTCGCCGGGACAGGGTCGAGCAGTACTTC. The chain couples TRBV29-1 to TRBJ2-7; 9 bases line up with TRBD1. The CDR3 spans 12 residues. The V segment lost 5 bases and the J segment 6 bases; nucleotides outside the gene matches: 5. Germline V gene data show CDR1 as SQVTM and CDR2 as ANQGSEA.

The chain employs TRBV7-6 and TRBJ2-3; TRBD1 matches at 8 bases. V was clipped by 4 bases and J by 2 bases; unmatched bases: 11. Germline V gene lookup returns CDR1 SGHVS and CDR2 FNYEAQ. The length of the CDR3 is 17 residues. The CDR3 loop reads CASSSGTGPPYTDTQYF. CDR3 DNA sequence: TGTGCCAGCAGCTCAGGGACAGGCCCTCCCTACACAGATACGCAGTATTTT.

V and J are TRBV9 and TRBJ1-1, with 7 bases aligning to TRBD1. Germline V CDR1 and CDR2: SGDLS, YYNGEE. The CDR3 contains 13 residues. Unmatched junction bases numbered 11, after V lost 3 bases and J lost 12 bases. The chain's CDR3 is CASSAVTGALSFF. In nucleotides, the CDR3 is TGTGCCAGCAGCGCCGTCACAGGGGCCCTCTCTTTCTTT.

A few counts support this clone. V gene TRBV29-1 combines with J gene TRBJ2-7; 10 nucleotides line up with TRBD2. Germline assignment: CDR1 SQVTM and CDR2 ANQGSEA. This CDR3 spans 15 amino acids. V trimming: 6 bases; J trimming: 5 bases; junction bases outside the gene matches: 13. In nucleotides, the CDR3 is TGCAGCGTCCTTAAGTGGGCTAGCGGGAGTAACGAGCAGTACTTC. Protein product: CSVLKWASGSNEQYF.

The V and J genes are TRBV5-1 and TRBJ1-5; unclear D gene. The CDR3 sequence is 13 residues long. Germline V gene sequence: CDR1 SGHRS, CDR2 YFSETQ. The V end lost 3 bases, the J end lost 5 bases, and 9 bases lay between the germline ends. The CDR3 loop reads CASSSGEDQPQHF. CDR3 bases: TGCGCCAGCAGCTCCGGGGAGGATCAGCCCCAGCATTTT.

The CDR3 is CASSQGSGTGVYEQYF. As DNA, the CDR3 is TGTGCCAGCAGCCAAGGCTCCGGGACAGGGGTCTACGAGCAGTACTTC. The V and J genes are TRBV3-1 (or the pseudogene TRBV3-2) and TRBJ2-7; TRBD1 agrees at 10 bases. Trimming took 1 base from V and 3 from J; bases not matched to a gene: 6. CDR3 size: 16 residues. Germline V gene sequence: CDR1 LGHDT, CDR2 YNNKEL (reference sequence).

CDR3 in amino acids: CASRWTGPNYGYTF. The CDR3, as DNA: TGTGCCAGCCGCTGGACAGGGCCGAACTATGGCTACACCTTC. This chain links TRBV2 with TRBJ1-2; 8 bases align to TRBD1. The CDR3 runs 14 residues. Trimming removed 8 bases from V and 2 bases from J; junction bases left unmatched: 7. The germline CDR1 and CDR2 sequences are SNHLY and FYNNEI.

The sample holds one count of this clone. The CDR3 DNA reads as TGTGCCAGTAGTCTGGGGGGGATCTCCTACGAGCAGTACTTC. Protein sequence: CASSLGGISYEQYF. This sequence joins TRBV19 and TRBJ2-7; 7 nucleotides line up with TRBD2. Losses at the gene ends were 5 bases for V and 0 bases for J; bases not matched to a gene: 4. Germline V gene data show CDR1 as LNHDA and CDR2 as SQIVND (reference sequence). CDR3 length equals 14 residues.

This chain joins TRBV6-5 and TRBJ1-2; D unresolved. The V and J ends lost 10 bases and 2 bases respectively, with 5 bases between them. Germline V gives CDR1 MNHEY, CDR2 SVGAGI. The CDR3 contains 10 residues. Here the CDR3 reads CATSNYGYTF. CDR3 sequence (DNA): TGTGCCACATCCAACTATGGCTACACCTTC.

This clone has only a few counts. The CDR3 spells CASSYLQAVGYTF. Written as DNA, the CDR3 is TGTGCCAGCAGTTACCTACAGGCGGTCGGCTACACCTTC. The genes are TRBV6-5 and TRBJ1-2, with D perhaps matching TRBD1 (5 bases). V was trimmed by 2 bases and J by 8 bases, leaving 12 bases between them. CDR1 is MNHEY and CDR2 is SVGAGI in the germline V gene. The CDR3 runs 13 residues.